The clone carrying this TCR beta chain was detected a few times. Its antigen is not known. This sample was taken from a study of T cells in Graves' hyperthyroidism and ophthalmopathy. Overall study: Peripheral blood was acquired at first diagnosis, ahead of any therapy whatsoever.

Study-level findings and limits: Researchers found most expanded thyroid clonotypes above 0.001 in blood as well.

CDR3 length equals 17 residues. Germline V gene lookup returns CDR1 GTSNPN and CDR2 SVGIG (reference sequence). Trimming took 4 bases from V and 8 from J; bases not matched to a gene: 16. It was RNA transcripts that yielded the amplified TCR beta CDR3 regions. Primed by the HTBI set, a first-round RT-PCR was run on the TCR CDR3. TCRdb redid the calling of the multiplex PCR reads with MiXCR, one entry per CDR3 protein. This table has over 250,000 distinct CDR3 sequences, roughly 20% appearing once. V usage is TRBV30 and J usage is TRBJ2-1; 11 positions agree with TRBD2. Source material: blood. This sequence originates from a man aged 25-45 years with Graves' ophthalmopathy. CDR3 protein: CAWKESGLAGFLDEQFF. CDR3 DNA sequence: TGTGCCTGGAAGGAGTCTGGACTAGCGGGTTTTTTGGATGAGCAGTTCTTC. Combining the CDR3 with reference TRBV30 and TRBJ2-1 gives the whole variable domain SQTIHQWPATLVQPVGSPLSLECTVEGTSNPNLYWYRQAAGRGLQLLFYSVGIGQISSEVPQNLSASRPQDRQFILSSKKLLLSDSGFYLCAWKESGLAGFLDEQFFGPGTRLTVL.